Listed below are T cell receptor beta chains from one sample, sequenced in a study of Ad26.COV2.S vaccination and SARS-CoV-2 variants. This table comes from immunoSEQ multiplex PCR, and its TCRdb copy is limited to in-frame clones, with some not included. This table holds fewer than 600,000 clones, 80% to 90% found once. Material: peripheral blood, obtained in a trial of Ad26.COV2.S vaccine versus placebo. The receptors here all came from a person between 18 and 59 years old who received the Ad26.COV2.S COVID-19 vaccine or a placebo. Both conserved end residues are part of each CDR3. The order of the fields is CDR3 protein, CDR3 DNA, D gene, clone size, V gene, CDR3 length, J gene. The D gene is left open where the match is weak. Expanded clones get a size class; other rows say once, few or many, or leave the size out.

CASSPLAGVGETQYF TGTGCCAGCAGCCCACTAGCGGGAGTTGGCGAGACCCAGTACTTC TRBD2 NA TRBV4-2 15 TRBJ2-5
CASSSLYRASNYGYTF TGTGCCAGCAGTTCCCTATACAGGGCCTCTAACTATGGCTACACCTTC NA NA TRBV6-5 16 TRBJ1-2
CASSPRGPYEQYF TGTGCCAGCAGTCCCAGAGGTCCTTACGAGCAGTACTTC NA NA TRBV6-2/TRBV6-3 13 TRBJ2-7
CASSSTGPWAYEQYF TGTGCCAGTTCCTCAACCGGGCCTTGGGCCTACGAGCAGTACTTC NA few TRBV19 15 TRBJ2-7
CASSLTRAGTDTQYF TGTGCCAGCAGTCTCACCCGAGCTGGCACAGATACGCAGTATTTT NA NA TRBV6-5 15 TRBJ2-3
CASSRGAYEPNSPLHF TGCGCCAGCAGTCGCGGGGCCTACGAACCTAATTCACCCCTCCACTTT NA NA TRBV23-1 16 TRBJ1-6
CAWSVKDSYNEQFF TGTGCCTGGAGTGTAAAGGACAGTTACAATGAGCAGTTCTTC NA once TRBV30 14 TRBJ2-1
CAWSLNAVNTIYF TGTGCCTGGAGTCTAAACGCCGTAAACACCATATATTTT NA NA TRBV30 13 TRBJ1-3
CASSLGRRLQETQYF TGTGCCAGCAGCCTGGGGCGCCGGCTGCAAGAGACCCAGTACTTC NA NA TRBV7-2 15 TRBJ2-5
CASSGTANTEAFF TGTGCCAGTAGTGGGACAGCAAACACTGAAGCTTTCTTT TRBD1 NA TRBV19 13 TRBJ1-1
CASNGGQAPTYEQYF TGTGCCAGCAACGGGGGACAGGCTCCGACCTACGAGCAGTACTTC TRBD1 NA TRBV6-6 15 TRBJ2-7
CASSLGTSEQYF TGCGCCAGCAGCTTAGGGACTTCCGAGCAGTACTTC NA NA TRBV5-1 12 TRBJ2-7
CASSLRTTNTGELFF TGCGCCAGCAGCTTGAGGACTACTAACACCGGGGAGCTGTTTTTT NA NA TRBV5-1 15 TRBJ2-2
CAWSDRTGRSYEQYF TGTGCCTGGAGTGATAGGACAGGCCGGTCCTACGAGCAGTACTTC TRBD1 NA TRBV30 15 TRBJ2-7
CASSLSQGVEYGYTF TGTGCCAGCAGCTTATCGCAGGGGGTAGAGTATGGCTACACCTTC TRBD1 NA TRBV11-2 15 TRBJ1-2
CASSPTSGYQYNEQFF TGTGCCAGCAGCCCGACTAGCGGGTATCAGTACAATGAGCAGTTCTTC TRBD2 NA TRBV7-3 16 TRBJ2-1
CASSRGLADSYEQYF TGTGCCAGCAGTCGGGGACTAGCGGATTCCTACGAGCAGTACTTC TRBD2 NA TRBV28 15 TRBJ2-7
CASSPRLAGGPEEQFF TGTGCCAGCAGCCCTAGACTAGCGGGAGGGCCAGAGGAGCAGTTCTTC TRBD2 NA TRBV7-9 16 TRBJ2-1
CASYRVNTEAFF TGTGCCAGCTACAGGGTGAACACTGAAGCTTTCTTT NA NA TRBV2 12 TRBJ1-1